Presented here are 4 T cell receptor beta chains from one specimen sequenced in a study of beta chain features in type 1 diabetes. General study results and limits: A moderate, significant TCRB CDR3 shortening appeared in type 1 diabetes across four CD4+ subsets.

Isolated RNA was reverse transcribed in full, so expressed TCRB transcripts were sequenced. Some clones are missing from TCRdb's copy, which holds only in-frame ones; the method was immunoSEQ multiplex PCR. Among some 22,000 clones, roughly 56% were seen once, and the ten largest hold 0.37%. Their specific antigens are unknown. Sequencing was carried out using stem cell memory CD4+ T cells from blood. Receptors were obtained from a man between 18 and 29 years old with type 1 diabetes.

The chain uses TRBV30 and TRBJ2-7; 13 nucleotides line up with TRBD2. Germline V CDR1 and CDR2: GTSNPN, SVGIG (reference sequence). J lost 0 bases, V lost 1 base, and 6 bases had no gene match. The CDR3 sequence is 17 residues long. For the CDR3, the DNA is TGTGCCTGGAGTGGGACTAGCGGGGGCGCTAGCTCCTACGAGCAGTACTTC. It yields the protein CAWSGTSGGASSYEQYF.

The chain combines TRBV2 with TRBJ2-7, with a tentative D call TRBD2 (6 bases). V lost 5 bases to trimming and J lost 3 bases, with 14 bases between them. Per the germline V gene, CDR1 is SNHLY and CDR2 is FYNNEI. The CDR3 totals 14 residues. The CDR3 DNA sequence: TGTGCCAGCAGTCACCTCTACGGGGGCTACGAGCAGTACTTC. Protein sequence: CASSHLYGGYEQYF. Complete variable domain (other parts from reference TRBV2 and TRBJ2-7): EPEVTQTPSHQVTQMGQEVILRCVPISNHLYFYWYRQILGQKVEFLVSFYNNEISEKSEIFDDQFSVERPDGSNFTLKIRSTKLEDSAMYFCASSHLYGGYEQYFGPGTRLTVT.

The V call is TRBV5-1, the J call TRBJ1-1; D is ambiguous. The ends were cut back, 0 bases at V and 3 bases at J, with 9 bases in the middle. Looked up from germline, CDR1 is SGHRS and CDR2 is YFSETQ. This CDR3 has 14 amino acids. The CDR3 region has the DNA TGCGCCAGCAGCTTGGCCGGGCGGGACACTGAAGCTTTCTTT. Protein sequence: CASSLAGRDTEAFF. The variable domain in full, with the rest retrieved from reference TRBV5-1 and TRBJ1-1, is KAGVTQTPRYLIKTRGQQVTLSCSPISGHRSVSWYQQTPGQGLQFLFEYFSETQRNKGNFPGRFSGRQFSNSRSEMNVSTLELGDSALYLCASSLAGRDTEAFFGQGTRLTVV.

The chain recombines TRBV7-2 with TRBJ2-2, with 7 positions matching TRBD1. The CDR3 totals 14 residues. The J segment lost 6 bases and the V segment lost 3 bases, leaving 4 bases of the junction unmatched. CDR1 is SGHTA and CDR2 is FQGNSA in the germline V gene. CDR3 amino acids: CASSLGRGSGELFF. The CDR3 nucleotides read TGTGCCAGCAGCTTGGGCAGGGGGTCCGGGGAGCTGTTTTTT.